This record concerns one TCR beta chain sequence. The antigen remains unidentified. These data are taken from a study of radiation and T cells in renal cell carcinoma. Study as a whole: Nephrectomy followed 15 Gy stereotactic body radiation by 4 weeks. Study findings and constraints: From baseline, blood top tumor clonotypes peaked at 2 weeks post-radiation. Without pretreatment biopsies, baseline tumor clonotype presence was undetermined.

This CDR3 comprises 14 residues. Looked up from germline, CDR1 is GTSNPN and CDR2 is SVGIG (reference sequence). Trimming removed 5 bases from V and 7 bases from J, with 20 bases in between. TCRdb's copy holds only in-frame clones and misses some; the assay was immunoSEQ multiplex PCR. This sample has 100,000 to 150,000 clones; 88% occur once, and the top ten carry around 6%. The time point denotes: blood 2 weeks post-SBRT. Described treatment: 15 Gy SBRT to primary tumor, nephrectomy 4 weeks later. The rearrangement joins TRBV30 to TRBJ1-2; D uncertain. Sequenced material: blood, taken from a patient whose treatment included radiotherapy and nephrectomy. The clonotype comes from a woman between 65 and 79 years old with renal cell carcinoma. The CDR3 DNA reads TGTGCCTGGGCTCGCGGGCAGCTCACCGCTGGCTACACCTTC. Its protein is CAWARGQLTAGYTF.